This TCR beta chain was recovered during a study of monozygotic twins with inflammatory bowel disease. Study-wide points: Repertoires of patients may have been made more variable by differing immunosuppressive treatments. No discrimination was achieved between different T cell subtypes. Healthy co-twins had higher TCRbeta inverse Simpson diversity than their IBD twins.

TCRdb reprocessed the 5' RACE reads, keeping one entry per CDR3 protein, no DNA. The listing records a few hundred thousand distinct CDR3 sequences. Germline V gene lookup returns CDR1 SGHKS and CDR2 YYEKEE (reference sequence). The CDR3 extends over 15 amino acids. On this clonotype: No antigen is known for it.

Sequenced sample: blood. This chain uses TRBV5-5 with TRBJ2-1; TCRdb calls TRBD1, which cannot be checked without DNA. The clonotype originates from a human donor with ulcerative colitis or Crohn's disease, or a healthy co-twin of an affected twin (not recorded which). The CDR3 loop is CASSRGQAVDNEQFF.